The 5 T cell receptor beta chains below were found in one sample sequenced in a study of T cells in Graves' hyperthyroidism and ophthalmopathy. The source material, RNA transcripts, was used to amplify TCR beta CDR3 regions. With the HTBI primer set, the TCR CDR3 went through a first round of RT-PCR. TCRdb reprocessed the multiplex PCR reads with MiXCR, giving one entry per CDR3 protein. The sample consists of fewer than 850,000 distinct CDR3 sequences, roughly a sixth of them appearing once. The sequenced material came from blood. The receptors were gathered from a man aged 50-59 years with Graves' hyperthyroidism.

This clonotype was counted at least ten times. The chain links TRBV7-9 to TRBJ2-7, with D possibly TRBD1 on 6 matching bases. The ends were cut back, 6 bases at V and 5 bases at J, with 14 bases in the middle. The germline V gene encodes CDR1 SEHNR and CDR2 FQNEAQ (reference sequence). The CDR3 contains 13 residues. The CDR3 DNA reads as TGTGCCAGCAGACAGGGAGAGAAGCACGAGCAGTACTTC. Its protein is CASRQGEKHEQYF. Looking up the rest from reference TRBV7-9 and TRBJ2-7 gives the full variable domain: DTGVSQNPRHKITKRGQNVTFRCDPISEHNRLYWYRQTLGQGPEFLTYFQNEAQLEKSRLLSDRFSAERPKGSFSTLEIQRTEQGDSAMYLCASRQGEKHEQYFGPGTRLTVT.

This clonotype has a count of ten or more. The V call is TRBV12-3 or TRBV12-4, the J call TRBJ1-1; the D gene is possibly TRBD1 (5 bases). The ends were cut back, 3 bases at V and 7 bases at J, with 15 bases in the middle. This CDR3 is 14 amino acids long. CDR3 in DNA: TGTGCCAGCAGTTTGTGGGGGACGGACATTGAAGCTTTCTTT. Translating gives CASSLWGTDIEAFF.

This clonotype was detected ten times or more. The V call is TRBV2, the J call TRBJ1-5, with D perhaps matching TRBD1 (6 bases). This CDR3 comprises 15 residues. CDR1 and CDR2 (germline): SNHLY, FYNNEI. V shed 7 bases and J shed 2 bases, with 15 bases lying between them. The CDR3 DNA sequence: TGTGCCAGCACCCCAGAGACAGGACGCAATCAGCCCCAGCATTTT. Translated, it gives CASTPETGRNQPQHF.

With respect to this clonotype: This is likely a read error, given that the CDR3 carries no conserved phenylalanine or tryptophan at its end. V is TRBV6-1 and J is TRBJ2-3; 11 bases map to TRBD2. J was trimmed by 3 bases and V by 4 bases; bases with no gene match: 3. The germline V gene has CDR1 MNHNS and CDR2 SASEGT. CDR3 length: 15 amino acids. The CDR3 region has the DNA TGTGCCAGCAGTGCCGGACTAGCGGGTACAGATACGCAGTATCTT. Its translation: CASSAGLAGTDTQYL.

The sample holds many counts of this clonotype. The chain joins TRBV7-6 to TRBJ2-3; D could derive from TRBD1 or TRBD2 (5 bases each). Germline V gene data show CDR1 as SGHVS and CDR2 as FNYEAQ. V gave up 5 bases and J gave up 6 bases, with 21 bases separating them. This CDR3 is 16 amino acids long. The DNA for the CDR3 is TGTGCCAGCAGCCCTGGGACCCGGGGAAGTTCCGATACGCAGTATTTT. It yields the protein CASSPGTRGSSDTQYF.